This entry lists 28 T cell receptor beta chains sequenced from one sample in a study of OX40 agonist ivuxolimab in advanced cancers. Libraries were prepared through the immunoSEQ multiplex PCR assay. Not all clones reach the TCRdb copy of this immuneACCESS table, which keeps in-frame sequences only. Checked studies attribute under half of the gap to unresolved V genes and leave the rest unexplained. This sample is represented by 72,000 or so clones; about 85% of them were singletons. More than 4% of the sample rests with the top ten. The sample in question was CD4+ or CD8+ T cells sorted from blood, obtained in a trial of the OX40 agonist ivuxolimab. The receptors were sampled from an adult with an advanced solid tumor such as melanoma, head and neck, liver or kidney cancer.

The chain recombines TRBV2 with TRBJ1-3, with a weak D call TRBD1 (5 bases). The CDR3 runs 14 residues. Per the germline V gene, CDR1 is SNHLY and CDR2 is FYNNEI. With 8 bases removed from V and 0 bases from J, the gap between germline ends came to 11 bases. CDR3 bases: TGTGCCAGCGGGGACCGGAGCTCTGGAAACACCATATATTTT. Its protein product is CASGDRSSGNTIYF.

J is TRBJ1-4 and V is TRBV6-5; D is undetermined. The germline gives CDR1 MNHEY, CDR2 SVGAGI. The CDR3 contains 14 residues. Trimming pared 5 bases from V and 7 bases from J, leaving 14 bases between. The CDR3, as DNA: TGTGCCAGCAGTCACGATTCGACAAGTGAAAAACTGTTTTTT. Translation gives CASSHDSTSEKLFF.

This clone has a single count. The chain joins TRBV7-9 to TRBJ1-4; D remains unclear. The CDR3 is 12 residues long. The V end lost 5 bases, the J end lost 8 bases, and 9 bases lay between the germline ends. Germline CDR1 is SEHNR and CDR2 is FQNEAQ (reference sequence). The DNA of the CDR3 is TGTGCCAGCAGCCCGCGCGGGGAAAAACTGTTTTTT. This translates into CASSPRGEKLFF.

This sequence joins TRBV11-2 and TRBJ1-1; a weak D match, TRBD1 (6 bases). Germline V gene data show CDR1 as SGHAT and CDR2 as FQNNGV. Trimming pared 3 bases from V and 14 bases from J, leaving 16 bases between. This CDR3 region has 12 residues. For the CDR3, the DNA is TGTGCCAGCAGCTTCAACCGGGACACGACGTTCTTT. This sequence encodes CASSFNRDTTFF. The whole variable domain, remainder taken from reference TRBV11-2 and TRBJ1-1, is EAGVAQSPRYKIIEKRQSVAFWCNPISGHATLYWYQQILGQGPKLLIQFQNNGVVDDSQLPKDRFSAERLKGVDSTLKIQPAKLEDSAVYLCASSFNRDTTFFGQGTRLTVV.

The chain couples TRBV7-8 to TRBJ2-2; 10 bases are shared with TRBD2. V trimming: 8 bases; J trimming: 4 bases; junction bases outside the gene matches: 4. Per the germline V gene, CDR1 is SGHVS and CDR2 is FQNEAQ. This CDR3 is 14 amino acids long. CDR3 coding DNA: TGTGCCAGCTTAGCGGGAGGCCCCACCGGGGAGCTGTTTTTT. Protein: CASLAGGPTGELFF.

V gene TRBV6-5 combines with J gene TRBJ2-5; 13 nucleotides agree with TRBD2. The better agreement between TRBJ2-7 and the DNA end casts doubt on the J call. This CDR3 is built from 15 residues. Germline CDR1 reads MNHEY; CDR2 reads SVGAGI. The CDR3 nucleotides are TGTGCCAGCAGGCTGGGACTAGCGGGAATCTACGAGCAGTACTTC. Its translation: CASRLGLAGIYEQYF.

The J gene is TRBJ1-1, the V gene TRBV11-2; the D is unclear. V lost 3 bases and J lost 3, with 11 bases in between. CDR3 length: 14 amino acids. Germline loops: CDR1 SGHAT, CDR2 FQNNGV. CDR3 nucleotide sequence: TGTGCCAGCAGCTTGACCAGACGGGACACTGAAGCTTTCTTT. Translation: CASSLTRRDTEAFF. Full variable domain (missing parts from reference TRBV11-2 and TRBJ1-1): EAGVAQSPRYKIIEKRQSVAFWCNPISGHATLYWYQQILGQGPKLLIQFQNNGVVDDSQLPKDRFSAERLKGVDSTLKIQPAKLEDSAVYLCASSLTRRDTEAFFGQGTRLTVV.

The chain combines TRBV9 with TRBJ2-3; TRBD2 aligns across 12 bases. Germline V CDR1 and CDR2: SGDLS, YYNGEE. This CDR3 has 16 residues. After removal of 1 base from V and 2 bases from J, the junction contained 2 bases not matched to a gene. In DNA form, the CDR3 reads TGTGCCAGCAGCGTAACTAGCGGGGGGACCACAGATACGCAGTATTTT. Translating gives CASSVTSGGTTDTQYF.

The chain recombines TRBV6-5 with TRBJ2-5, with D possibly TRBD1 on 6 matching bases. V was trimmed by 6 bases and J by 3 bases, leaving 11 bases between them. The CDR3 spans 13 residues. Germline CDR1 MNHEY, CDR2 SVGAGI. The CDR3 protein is CASRRQVEETQYF. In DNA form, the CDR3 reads TGTGCCAGCAGGCGACAGGTAGAAGAGACCCAGTACTTC.

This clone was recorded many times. The CDR3 DNA reads as TGTGCCAGCAGCTTAACGGACCGGGATGTAGCTTTCTTT. It encodes CASSLTDRDVAFF. The chain carries TRBV7-3 and TRBJ1-1, with D unclear. Looked up from germline, CDR1 is SGHTA and CDR2 is FQGTGA. Trimming removed 0 bases from V and 10 bases from J, with 12 bases in between. The CDR3 sequence is 13 residues long. The full variable domain, completed using reference TRBV7-3 and TRBJ1-1, is GAGVSQTPSNKVTEKGKYVELRCDPISGHTALYWYRQSLGQGPEFLIYFQGTGAADDSGLPNDRFFAVRPEGSVSTLKIQRTERGDSAVYLCASSLTDRDVAFFGQGTRLTVV.

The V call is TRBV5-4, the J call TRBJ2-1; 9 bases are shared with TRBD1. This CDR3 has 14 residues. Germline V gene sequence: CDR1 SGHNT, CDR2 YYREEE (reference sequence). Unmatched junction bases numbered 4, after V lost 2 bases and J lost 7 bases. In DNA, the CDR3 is TGTGCCAGCAGCTTATGGGACAGGGAGAATGAGCAGTTCTTC. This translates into CASSLWDRENEQFF.

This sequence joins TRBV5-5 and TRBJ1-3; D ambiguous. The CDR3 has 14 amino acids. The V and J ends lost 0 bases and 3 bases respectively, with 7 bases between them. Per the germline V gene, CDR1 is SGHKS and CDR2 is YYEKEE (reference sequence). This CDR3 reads CASSLGQIGNTIYF. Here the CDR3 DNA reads TGTGCCAGCAGCTTGGGGCAGATTGGAAACACCATATATTTT.

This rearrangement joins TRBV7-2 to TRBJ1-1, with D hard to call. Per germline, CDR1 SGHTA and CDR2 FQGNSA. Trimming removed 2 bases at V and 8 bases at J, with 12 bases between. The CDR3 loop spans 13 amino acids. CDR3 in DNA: TGTGCCAGCAGCTTAAAACTCGGCCTCGAAGCTTTCTTT. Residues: CASSLKLGLEAFF. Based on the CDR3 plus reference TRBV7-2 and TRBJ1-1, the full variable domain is GAGVSQSPSNKVTEKGKDVELRCDPISGHTALYWYRQSLGQGLEFLIYFQGNSAPDKSGLPSDRFSAERTGGSVSTLTIQRTQQEDSAVYLCASSLKLGLEAFFGQGTRLTVV.

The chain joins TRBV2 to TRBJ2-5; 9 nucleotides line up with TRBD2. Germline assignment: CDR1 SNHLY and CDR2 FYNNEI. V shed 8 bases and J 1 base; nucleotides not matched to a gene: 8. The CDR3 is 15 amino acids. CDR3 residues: CASGGASGAQETQYF. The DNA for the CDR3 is TGTGCCAGCGGGGGGGCTAGCGGGGCCCAAGAGACCCAGTACTTC.

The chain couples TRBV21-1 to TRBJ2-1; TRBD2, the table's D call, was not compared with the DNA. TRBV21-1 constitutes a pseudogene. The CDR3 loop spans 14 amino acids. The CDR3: CASSVGEGDNEQFF. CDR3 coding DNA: TGTGCCAGCAGCGTGGGGGAGGGGGACAATGAGCAGTTCTTC.

The CDR3 DNA follows: TGTGCCAGCAGCTTTAGCGGGAGGGGGCACAATGAGCAGTTCTTC. It specifies CASSFSGRGHNEQFF. The genes are TRBV7-9 and TRBJ2-1; 11 nucleotides line up with TRBD2. Looked up from germline, CDR1 is SEHNR and CDR2 is FQNEAQ (reference sequence). J lost 5 bases, V lost 3 bases, and 3 bases had no gene match. The CDR3 is 15 residues long.

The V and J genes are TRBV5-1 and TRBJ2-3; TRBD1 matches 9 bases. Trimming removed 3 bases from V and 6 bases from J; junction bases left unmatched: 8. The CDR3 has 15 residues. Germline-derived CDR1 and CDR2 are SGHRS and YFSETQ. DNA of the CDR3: TGCGCCAGCAGCTCCGGACAGGGGACACTCGATACGCAGTATTTT. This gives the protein CASSSGQGTLDTQYF.

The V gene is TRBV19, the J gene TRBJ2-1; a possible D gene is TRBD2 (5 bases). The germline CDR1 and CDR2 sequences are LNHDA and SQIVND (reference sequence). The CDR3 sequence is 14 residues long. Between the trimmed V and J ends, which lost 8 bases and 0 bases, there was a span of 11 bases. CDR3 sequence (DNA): TGTGCCAGTTCTAGCCCTTACTCCTACAATGAGCAGTTCTTC. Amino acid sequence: CASSSPYSYNEQFF.

The DNA of the CDR3 is TGCGCCAGCAGCTCCGCCGCAGGAGACACTGAAGCTTTCTTT. This encodes CASSSAAGDTEAFF. The V call is TRBV5-1, the J call TRBJ1-1; D unresolved. Germline V gene data show CDR1 as SGHRS and CDR2 as YFSETQ. This CDR3 is built from 14 residues. The V and J ends lost 3 bases and 3 bases respectively, with 12 bases between them.

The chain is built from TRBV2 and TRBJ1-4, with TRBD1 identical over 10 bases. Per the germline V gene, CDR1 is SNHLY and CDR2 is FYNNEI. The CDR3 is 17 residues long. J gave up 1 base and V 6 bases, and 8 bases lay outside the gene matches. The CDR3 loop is CASRPGQGLGTNEKLFF. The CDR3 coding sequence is TGTGCCAGCAGACCGGGACAGGGGTTGGGAACTAATGAAAAACTGTTTTTT. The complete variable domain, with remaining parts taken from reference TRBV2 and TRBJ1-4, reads EPEVTQTPSHQVTQMGQEVILRCVPISNHLYFYWYRQILGQKVEFLVSFYNNEISEKSEIFDDQFSVERPDGSNFTLKIRSTKLEDSAMYFCASRPGQGLGTNEKLFFGSGTQLSVL.

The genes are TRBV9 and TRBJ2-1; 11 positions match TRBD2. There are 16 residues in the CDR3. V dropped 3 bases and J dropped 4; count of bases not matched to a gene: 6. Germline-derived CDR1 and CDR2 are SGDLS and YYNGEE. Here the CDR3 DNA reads TGTGCCAGCAGCGGAGGACTAGCGGGCGTTTACAATGAGCAGTTCTTC. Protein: CASSGGLAGVYNEQFF.

CDR3 nucleotide sequence: TGTGCCAGCAGCAGCTTAGGAGGCCGGCAGGCGGGGCCCGAGCAGTACTTC. Protein sequence: CASSSLGGRQAGPEQYF. This chain uses TRBV11-2 with TRBJ2-7; maybe TRBD2 (6 bases). Germline V gene sequence: CDR1 SGHAT, CDR2 FQNNGV. The V gene lost 5 bases and the J gene lost 6 bases, with 26 bases spanning the gap. The CDR3 length is 17 residues.

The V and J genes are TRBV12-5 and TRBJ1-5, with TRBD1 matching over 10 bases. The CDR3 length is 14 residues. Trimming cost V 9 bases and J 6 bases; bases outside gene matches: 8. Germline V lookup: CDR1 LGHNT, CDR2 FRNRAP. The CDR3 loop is CASQEDRGTQPQHF. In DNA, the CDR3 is TGTGCTAGCCAAGAGGACAGGGGGACTCAGCCCCAGCATTTT.

The CDR3: CASSYGPAAGNTIYF. CDR3 coding DNA: TGTGCCAGCAGTTACGGGCCGGCCGCCGGAAACACCATATATTTT. The chain has TRBV7-2 and TRBJ1-3; no clear D gene. The length of the CDR3 is 15 residues. V shed 6 bases and J shed 4 bases, with 16 bases lying between them. CDR1 and CDR2 from the germline V gene are SGHTA and FQGNSA.

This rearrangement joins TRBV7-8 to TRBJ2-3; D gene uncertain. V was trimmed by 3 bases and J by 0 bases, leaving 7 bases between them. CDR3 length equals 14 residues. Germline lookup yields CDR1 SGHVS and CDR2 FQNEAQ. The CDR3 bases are TGTGCCAGCAGCTTGTCCCCTAGCACAGATACGCAGTATTTT. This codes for CASSLSPSTDTQYF.

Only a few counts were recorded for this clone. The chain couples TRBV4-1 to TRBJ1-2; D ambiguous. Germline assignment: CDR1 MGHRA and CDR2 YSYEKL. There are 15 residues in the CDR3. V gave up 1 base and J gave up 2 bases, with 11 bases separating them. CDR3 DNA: TGCGCCAGCAGCCAAGGTGGCGGAGGAAACTATGGCTACACCTTC. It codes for CASSQGGGGNYGYTF.

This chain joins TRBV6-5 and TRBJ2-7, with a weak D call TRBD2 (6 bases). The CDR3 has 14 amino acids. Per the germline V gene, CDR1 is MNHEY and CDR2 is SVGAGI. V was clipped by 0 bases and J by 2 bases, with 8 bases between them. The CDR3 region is CASSYSRTTYEQYF. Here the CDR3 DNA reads TGTGCCAGCAGTTACTCCAGGACTACCTACGAGCAGTACTTC.

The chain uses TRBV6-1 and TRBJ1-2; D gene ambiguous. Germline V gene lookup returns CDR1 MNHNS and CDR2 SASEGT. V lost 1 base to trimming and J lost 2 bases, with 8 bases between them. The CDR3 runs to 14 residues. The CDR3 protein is CASSEGASNYGYTF. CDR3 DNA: TGTGCCAGCAGTGAAGGGGCAAGCAACTATGGCTACACCTTC.